This T cell receptor (beta chain) was sequenced during a study of T cells after yellow fever vaccination. Background on the study: Those fractions that held only low numbers of cells were prepared using the SMART-Seq v4 Ultra Low Input RNA kit.

This clonotype was detected ten times or more. This CDR3 is built from 13 residues. Trimming stripped 8 bases from V and 3 bases from J, with 11 bases between. Germline loops: CDR1 MNHEY, CDR2 SMNVEV (reference sequence). One entry per CDR3 protein, called by TCRdb with MiXCR from the 5' RACE reads. Counted here are approximately 70,000 distinct CDR3 sequences, more than 6.5% occurring once; the ten biggest clones make up about 40%. The sequence derives from a man aged 18 to 29 who received the YFV17D yellow fever vaccine. The specimen was CD8+ T cells sorted from PBMCs, collected about 41 days after the first yellow fever vaccination. J is TRBJ2-1 and V is TRBV27, with D maybe TRBD2 (6 bases). The CDR3 loop is CASRGDHYNEQFF. The CDR3 DNA reads as TGTGCCAGCCGCGGGGACCACTACAATGAGCAGTTCTTC.